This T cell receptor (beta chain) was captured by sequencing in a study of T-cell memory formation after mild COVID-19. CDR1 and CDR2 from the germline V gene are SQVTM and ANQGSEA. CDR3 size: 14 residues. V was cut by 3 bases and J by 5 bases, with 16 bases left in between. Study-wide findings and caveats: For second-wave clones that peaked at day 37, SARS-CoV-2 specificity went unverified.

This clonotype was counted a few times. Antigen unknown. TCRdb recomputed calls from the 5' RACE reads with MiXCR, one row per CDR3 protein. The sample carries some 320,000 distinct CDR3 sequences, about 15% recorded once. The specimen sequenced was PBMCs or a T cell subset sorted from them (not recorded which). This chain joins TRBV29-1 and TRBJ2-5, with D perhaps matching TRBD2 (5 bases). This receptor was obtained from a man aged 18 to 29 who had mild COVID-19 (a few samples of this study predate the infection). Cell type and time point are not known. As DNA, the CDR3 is TGCAGCGTTGACGGACTCATCACGGGGGAGACCCAGTACTTC. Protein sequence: CSVDGLITGETQYF.